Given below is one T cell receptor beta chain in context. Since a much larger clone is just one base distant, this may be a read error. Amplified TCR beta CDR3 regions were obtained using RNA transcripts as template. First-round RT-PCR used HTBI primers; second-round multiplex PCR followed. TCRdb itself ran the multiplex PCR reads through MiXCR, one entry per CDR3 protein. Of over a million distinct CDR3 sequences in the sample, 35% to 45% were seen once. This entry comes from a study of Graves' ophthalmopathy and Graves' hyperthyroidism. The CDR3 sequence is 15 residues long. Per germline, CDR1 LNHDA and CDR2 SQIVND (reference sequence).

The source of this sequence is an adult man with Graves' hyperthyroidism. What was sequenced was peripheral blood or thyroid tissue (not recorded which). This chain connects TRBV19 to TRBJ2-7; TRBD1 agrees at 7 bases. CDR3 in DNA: TGTGCCGGTAGTATCCAGTGGACAGGATCCTACGAGCAGTACTTC. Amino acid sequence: CAGSIQWTGSYEQYF.